This passage covers 14 T cell receptor beta chains from one sample sequenced in a study of blood T cell repertoires in COVID-19. Some clones are missing from TCRdb's copy, which holds only in-frame ones; the method was immunoSEQ multiplex PCR. The repertoire holds 340,000 or so clones, approximately 83% seen once, with around 4.5% in the top ten. Sequencing was performed on PBMCs or T cells enriched from blood (not recorded which). The source is a middle-aged woman with acute COVID-19.

The chain joins TRBV7-3 to TRBJ2-1; a possible D gene is TRBD2 (6 bases). This CDR3 has 16 residues. Trimming pared 2 bases from V and 7 bases from J, leaving 18 bases between. The germline gives CDR1 SGHTA, CDR2 FQGTGA. In nucleotides, the CDR3 is TGTGCCAGCAGCTTATGGGCGGGGTTCGTTGGGAATGAGCAGTTCTTC. The encoded protein is CASSLWAGFVGNEQFF.

The chain links TRBV4-2 to TRBJ2-2; D possibly corresponds to TRBD1 (5 bases). This CDR3 comprises 16 residues. Per germline, CDR1 LGHNA and CDR2 YNFKEQ. Trimming removed 0 bases from V and 3 bases from J, with 11 bases in between. CDR3 sequence: CASSQDPDTHTGELFF. In DNA form, the CDR3 reads TGTGCCAGCAGCCAAGATCCGGACACACACACCGGGGAGCTGTTTTTT.

The rearrangement uses TRBV24-1 and TRBJ1-5; perhaps TRBD1 as D (5 bases). V dropped 1 base and J dropped 9 bases, with 9 bases sitting between them. CDR3 size: 13 residues. Germline loops: CDR1 KGHDR, CDR2 SFDVKD. The CDR3 reads CATSDFQGTPQHF. The CDR3 DNA reads as TGTGCCACCAGTGATTTCCAGGGAACGCCCCAGCATTTT.

This sequence joins TRBV6-1 and TRBJ1-6; no firm D call. The V end was cut by 2 bases, the J end by 8 bases, with 13 bases between. CDR1 and CDR2 (germline): MNHNS, SASEGT. CDR3 size: 15 residues. CDR3 nucleotide sequence: TGTGCCAGCAGTGAATCGGCGGGGTGGGATTCACCCCTCCACTTT. Its protein product is CASSESAGWDSPLHF.

This rearrangement joins TRBV20-1 to TRBJ1-3; no reliable D call. This CDR3 has 11 amino acids. The V end lost 4 bases, the J end lost 9 bases, and 10 bases lay between the germline ends. Looked up from germline, CDR1 is DFQATT and CDR2 is SNEGSKA (reference sequence). CDR3 protein: CSATNGGTIYF. As DNA, the CDR3 is TGCAGTGCTACCAACGGAGGCACCATATATTTT.

The chain has TRBV28 and TRBJ1-1, with TRBD1 as a possible D gene (6 bases). The CDR3 is 16 amino acids. Per germline, CDR1 MDHEN and CDR2 SYDVKM. Trimming pared 6 bases from V and 10 bases from J, leaving 27 bases between. Here the CDR3 DNA reads TGTGCCAGCAGGCAAGAGGCACAGGGTTCCAAATATGGAGCTTTCTTT. This sequence encodes CASRQEAQGSKYGAFF. Full variable domain (remainder filled in from reference TRBV28 and TRBJ1-1): DVKVTQSSRYLVKRTGEKVFLECVQDMDHENMFWYRQDPGLGLRLIYFSYDVKMKEKGDIPEGYSVSREKKERFSLILESASTNQTSMYLCASRQEAQGSKYGAFFGQGTRLTVV.

This sequence joins TRBV15 and TRBJ1-2; TRBD1 aligns across 12 bases. After removal of 2 bases from V and 7 bases from J, the junction contained 17 bases not matched to a gene. Per germline, CDR1 LNHNV and CDR2 YYDKDF (reference sequence). This CDR3 contains 19 residues. CDR3 residues: CATSRPDRDRGRGASGYTF. The CDR3 DNA reads TGTGCCACCAGCAGACCTGACCGGGACAGGGGGCGCGGGGCGAGTGGCTACACCTTC.

This chain links TRBV7-9 with TRBJ1-4; D ambiguous. Germline V gene lookup returns CDR1 SEHNR and CDR2 FQNEAQ (reference sequence). The CDR3 totals 15 residues. The V gene lost 1 base and the J gene lost 2 bases, with 8 bases spanning the gap. The DNA of the CDR3 is TGTGCCAGCAGCTTAGGGCCACAGACTAATGAAAAACTGTTTTTT. Translated, it gives CASSLGPQTNEKLFF.

As regards this clone: Compared with germline, one end of the junction differs, possibly owing to a read error. V gene TRBV28 combines with J gene TRBJ2-1; TRBD2 aligns across 7 bases. Germline values: CDR1 MDHEN, CDR2 SYDVKM. The CDR3 runs 11 residues. CDR3 region: CSVGEGNEQFF. For the CDR3, the DNA is TGCTCGGTTGGGGAGGGGAATGAGCAGTTCTTC.

The chain has TRBV5-4 and TRBJ2-3, with 8 bases aligning to TRBD2. Germline V CDR1 and CDR2: SGHNT, YYREEE (reference sequence). The CDR3 length is 15 residues. Germline trimming cut 3 bases from V and 3 bases from J; bases unmatched to any gene: 6. For the CDR3, the DNA is TGTGCCAGCAGCTCGGGAGGGGGGGGGACAGATACGCAGTATTTT. Protein product: CASSSGGGGTDTQYF.

As concerns this clone: Different DNA sequences within this sample yield the same CDR3. This chain joins TRBV5-1 and TRBJ1-3; D is ambiguous. The germline CDR1 and CDR2 sequences are SGHRS and YFSETQ. V lost 0 bases and J lost 1, with 5 bases in between. The length of the CDR3 is 14 residues. The CDR3 spells CASSLGQSGNTIYF. The CDR3 region has the DNA TGCGCCAGCAGCTTGGGCCAGTCTGGAAACACCATATATTTT.

This clone was recorded once. This sequence joins TRBV15 and TRBJ2-3; 10 nucleotides align to TRBD1. CDR1 is LNHNV and CDR2 is YYDKDF in the germline V gene (reference sequence). The CDR3 length is 16 residues. V lost 1 base, J lost 6 bases, and 7 bases stayed unmatched. CDR3 sequence reads: CATSRAGTGVSDTQYF. The CDR3 DNA reads TGTGCCACCAGCAGAGCTGGGACAGGGGTTAGTGATACGCAGTATTTT.

The chain joins TRBV7-2 to TRBJ2-5; 10 positions match TRBD2. V trimming: 1 base; J trimming: 5 bases; junction bases outside the gene matches: 4. Germline CDR1 and CDR2: SGHTA and FQGNSA. The CDR3 is made up of 15 amino acids. The CDR3 sequence is CASSLEAGGPETQYF. As DNA, the CDR3 is TGTGCCAGCAGCTTAGAAGCGGGGGGGCCTGAGACCCAGTACTTC.

In its sample, this clone was seen a few times. This sequence joins TRBV7-9 and TRBJ2-7, with TRBD1 matching over 7 bases. CDR3 length: 14 amino acids. Unmatched junction bases numbered 9, after V lost 5 bases and J lost 5 bases. Germline values: CDR1 SEHNR, CDR2 FQNEAQ (reference sequence). CDR3 sequence reads: CASSPKQGRDEQYF. CDR3 bases: TGTGCCAGCAGCCCGAAACAGGGGCGGGACGAGCAGTACTTC.